These T cell receptor beta chains were read from a single sample in a study of cytomegalovirus exposure and HLA in healthy donors. TCRdb keeps only in-frame clones here, not all; method: immunoSEQ multiplex PCR. The table records roughly 330,000 clones, about 85% of them present only once. Sequencing input: PBMCs. These receptors all stem from a woman aged 25 to 39 in good health and CMV-seropositive. Each CDR3 is given with its conserved first and last residue. The D gene is left open where the match is weak. Rows give clone size only sometimes, using once, few, many, or a class for an expanded clone.

J: TRBJ2-2
D: NA
V: TRBV4-2
size: once
DNA: TGTGCCAGCAGCCAAGACATCCTTACGAACACCGGGGAGCTGTTTTTT
CDR3: CASSQDILTNTGELFF

J: TRBJ1-2
D: TRBD1
V: TRBV7-2
size: NA
DNA: TGTGCCAGCAGCGATCGGACAGGCCTCTATGGCTACACCTTC
CDR3: CASSDRTGLYGYTF

J: TRBJ1-1
D: NA
V: TRBV5-1
size: NA
DNA: TGCGCCAGCAGGACAGGCGATGTGAACACTGAAGCTTTCTTT
CDR3: CASRTGDVNTEAFF

J: TRBJ2-7
D: NA
V: TRBV15
size: NA
DNA: TGTGCCACCAGCAGAGATCTCAGCTACGAGCAGTACTTC
CDR3: CATSRDLSYEQYF

J: TRBJ1-1
D: NA
V: TRBV19
size: NA
DNA: TGTGCCAGTAGACATACCCCGGTGAACACTGAAGCTTTCTTT
CDR3: CASRHTPVNTEAFF

J: TRBJ2-5
D: TRBD2
V: TRBV2
size: few
DNA: TGTGCCAGCAGCCCACTCGGGAGGCAGACCCAGTACTTC
CDR3: CASSPLGRQTQYF

J: TRBJ1-5
D: NA
V: TRBV7-6
size: NA
DNA: TGTGCCAGCAGCACGATTCCGGGCCACAATTTTCGAGATCAGCCCCAGCATTTT
CDR3: CASSTIPGHNFRDQPQHF

J: TRBJ2-5
D: NA
V: TRBV29-1
size: NA
DNA: TGCAGCGTCCCGAGCCGGGAGACCCAGTACTTC
CDR3: CSVPSRETQYF

J: TRBJ1-1
D: NA
V: TRBV27
size: NA
DNA: TGTGCCAGCAGTAGTACGCTGAGGGGTGTCAACACTGAAGCTTTCTTT
CDR3: CASSSTLRGVNTEAFF

J: TRBJ2-1
D: NA
V: TRBV7-9
size: NA
DNA: TGTGCCAGCAGCTTGGGAGGTTCCTACAATGAGCAGTTCTTC
CDR3: CASSLGGSYNEQFF

J: TRBJ1-6
D: NA
V: TRBV5-1
size: NA
DNA: TGCGCCAGCAGCTTGCGACCTTCTGGTCGCCATAATTCACCCCTCCACTTT
CDR3: CASSLRPSGRHNSPLHF

J: TRBJ1-5
D: NA
V: TRBV30
size: NA
DNA: TGTGCCTGGAGTACAGGTTCGGATCAGCCCCAGCATTTT
CDR3: CAWSTGSDQPQHF

J: TRBJ2-7
D: NA
V: TRBV7-8
size: NA
DNA: TGTGCCAGCCGTAGCCAGGGACTGTCTACTGCCTACGAGCAGTACTTC
CDR3: CASRSQGLSTAYEQYF

J: TRBJ2-3
D: NA
V: TRBV13
size: NA
DNA: TGTGCCAGCAACGAGTTTTCACACGGATCCACAGATACGCAGTATTTT
CDR3: CASNEFSHGSTDTQYF

J: TRBJ2-7
D: NA
V: TRBV18
size: few
DNA: TGTGCCAGCTCACAACAGACAGGAACCTACGAGCAGTACTTC
CDR3: CASSQQTGTYEQYF

J: TRBJ2-3
D: NA
V: TRBV27
size: once
DNA: TGTGCCAGCAGTCTCGCCGGCCGCACAGATACGCAGTATTTT
CDR3: CASSLAGRTDTQYF

J: TRBJ1-1
D: NA
V: TRBV25-1
size: few
DNA: TGTGCCAGCAGGGGGGGAATGAACACTGAAGCTTTCTTT
CDR3: CASRGGMNTEAFF

J: TRBJ1-3
D: TRBD1
V: TRBV30
size: NA
DNA: TGTGCCTGGATGGGGACAGCCAGAAACACCATATATTTT
CDR3: CAWMGTARNTIYF

J: TRBJ2-1
D: TRBD2
V: TRBV2
size: NA
DNA: TGTGCCAGCAGCTTACTAGCGGGGGGTTTCAATGAGCAGTTCTTC
CDR3: CASSLLAGGFNEQFF

J: TRBJ2-7
D: NA
V: TRBV15
size: NA
DNA: TGTGCCACCAGCAGAGATCGGGGGACGTACGAGCAGTACTTC
CDR3: CATSRDRGTYEQYF

J: TRBJ2-5
D: TRBD2
V: TRBV10-3
size: NA
DNA: TGTGCCAGTCGGGGAGGGCAAGAGACCCAGTACTTC
CDR3: CASRGGQETQYF

J: TRBJ1-5
D: TRBD1
V: TRBV27
size: NA
DNA: TGTGCCAGCAGTTGGGGGACAGGAAGCAATCAGCCCCAGCATTTT
CDR3: CASSWGTGSNQPQHF

J: TRBJ2-7
D: TRBD2
V: TRBV7-2
size: NA
DNA: TGTGCCAGCAGCCCCCCTCTCCGGGGACTAGCGTTC
CDR3: CASSPPLRGLAF

J: TRBJ1-1
D: NA
V: TRBV6-6
size: NA
DNA: TGTGCCAGCAGTTACCCCTCGGAGGGCGCTTTCTTT
CDR3: CASSYPSEGAFF

J: TRBJ2-7
D: TRBD2
V: TRBV4-3
size: NA
DNA: TGCGCCAGCAGCCCCGGGACTAGCGGGAGCAACGAGCAGTACTTC
CDR3: CASSPGTSGSNEQYF

J: TRBJ2-1
D: NA
V: TRBV6-6
size: NA
DNA: TGTGCCAGCAGTTACCCCGGGTGGGGGCAGTTCTTC
CDR3: CASSYPGWGQFF

J: TRBJ2-7
D: TRBD2
V: TRBV6-1
size: NA
DNA: TGTGCCAGCAGTGAGGGACTAGCGGTCACCTACGAGCAGTACTTC
CDR3: CASSEGLAVTYEQYF

J: TRBJ1-6
D: NA
V: TRBV19
size: NA
DNA: TGTGCCAGTAGTATTGACGGGGCAGCGAATTCACCCCTCCACTTT
CDR3: CASSIDGAANSPLHF

J: TRBJ2-3
D: TRBD2
V: TRBV4-3
size: once
DNA: TGCGCCAGCAGCCAAGAGATAGCGGGACGCACAGATACGCAGTATTTT
CDR3: CASSQEIAGRTDTQYF

J: TRBJ2-3
D: TRBD2
V: TRBV27
size: once
DNA: TGTGCCAGCAGTTTACTAGCGGCCGGGCACACAGATACGCAGTATTTT
CDR3: CASSLLAAGHTDTQYF

J: TRBJ1-6
D: NA
V: TRBV9
size: NA
DNA: TGTGCCAGCAGCGAGACCCAATCGAATTCACCCCTCCACTTT
CDR3: CASSETQSNSPLHF

J: TRBJ2-5
D: NA
V: TRBV5-4
size: NA
DNA: TGTGCCAGCAGCCCCGCAGGGGCGGAGACCCAGTACTTC
CDR3: CASSPAGAETQYF

J: TRBJ2-1
D: TRBD1
V: TRBV9
size: once
DNA: TGTGCCAGCAGCGCGACCTCCGGGACAGGGGGATACAATGAGCAGTTCTTC
CDR3: CASSATSGTGGYNEQFF

J: TRBJ2-7
D: NA
V: TRBV6-5
size: NA
DNA: TGTGCCAGCGGCGTTTCCTACGAGCAGTACTTC
CDR3: CASGVSYEQYF

J: TRBJ2-7
D: NA
V: TRBV19
size: NA
DNA: TGTGCCAGTAGTATGTTGGAGGGAAAATCCTACGAGCAGTACTTC
CDR3: CASSMLEGKSYEQYF

J: TRBJ1-6
D: NA
V: TRBV5-1
size: once
DNA: TGCGCCAGCAGCTTGTCGGGTCAGGGTGATTATTCACCCCTCCACTTT
CDR3: CASSLSGQGDYSPLHF

J: TRBJ1-6
D: NA
V: TRBV7-3
size: NA
DNA: TGTGCCACCCGGACATTGCGTGCCTCACCCCTCCACTTT
CDR3: CATRTLRASPLHF

J: TRBJ1-2
D: NA
V: TRBV9
size: NA
DNA: TGTGCCAGCAGCCCCTGGGGGGCATCCGATAACTATGGCTACACCTTC
CDR3: CASSPWGASDNYGYTF

J: TRBJ2-2
D: NA
V: TRBV5-1
size: few
DNA: TGCGCCAGCAGCTTAAGGGTTTCGAACACCGGGGAGCTGTTTTTT
CDR3: CASSLRVSNTGELFF

J: TRBJ2-2
D: NA
V: TRBV5-1
size: NA
DNA: TGCGCCAGCAGGGGCTCGAACACCGGGGAGCTGTTTTTT
CDR3: CASRGSNTGELFF

J: TRBJ2-7
D: NA
V: TRBV28
size: NA
DNA: TGTGCCAGCAGTTTATCCCCGGGGCCTTACGAGCAGTACTTC
CDR3: CASSLSPGPYEQYF

J: TRBJ1-2
D: NA
V: TRBV15
size: NA
DNA: TGTGCCACCAGCAGAGATAGGATGGGCTATGGCTACACCTTC
CDR3: CATSRDRMGYGYTF

J: TRBJ2-7
D: NA
V: TRBV6-6
size: NA
DNA: TGTGCCAGCAGTAACCGGGCTAGCGTTTCCTACGAGCAGTACTTC
CDR3: CASSNRASVSYEQYF

J: TRBJ2-3
D: NA
V: TRBV7-2
size: NA
DNA: TGTGCCAGCAGCTTAACTCGCGCTGTAGATACGCAGTATTTT
CDR3: CASSLTRAVDTQYF

J: TRBJ2-3
D: NA
V: TRBV10-2
size: NA
DNA: TGCGCCAGCAGTGAGCCGCCGACTTTACTAGATACGCAGTATTTT
CDR3: CASSEPPTLLDTQYF

J: TRBJ1-5
D: NA
V: TRBV5-1
size: NA
DNA: TGCGCCAGCAGCTTAGGCGGGAATAGCAATCAGCCCCAGCATTTT
CDR3: CASSLGGNSNQPQHF

J: TRBJ1-2
D: NA
V: TRBV27
size: NA
DNA: TGTGCCGTGTCCACTAACTATGGCTACACCTTC
CDR3: CAVSTNYGYTF

J: TRBJ2-7
D: TRBD2
V: TRBV9
size: NA
DNA: TGTGCCAGCAGCGTGGGTAGCGGGTGGAGCTCCTACGAGCAGTACTTC
CDR3: CASSVGSGWSSYEQYF

J: TRBJ2-2
D: NA
V: TRBV27
size: NA
DNA: TGTGCCAGCAGGATGACTGGATCCGGGGAGCTGTTTTTT
CDR3: CASRMTGSGELFF

J: TRBJ1-1
D: NA
V: TRBV7-8
size: NA
DNA: TGTGCCAGCAGCTTAAAGGGAAACAAGGGGAAGGTGGTCACTGAAGCTTTCTTT
CDR3: CASSLKGNKGKVVTEAFF

J: TRBJ1-5
D: TRBD1
V: TRBV4-2
size: NA
DNA: TGTGCCAGCAGCGATGGACAGGGAGGTCAGCCCCAGCATTTT
CDR3: CASSDGQGGQPQHF

J: TRBJ2-7
D: TRBD2
V: TRBV16
size: NA
DNA: TGTGCCAGCAGCCAATCCCCGGGGGGCGAGCAGTACTTC
CDR3: CASSQSPGGEQYF

J: TRBJ2-2
D: NA
V: TRBV9
size: NA
DNA: TGTGCCAGCAGCGCAACGACAACGAACACCGGGGAGCTGTTTTTT
CDR3: CASSATTTNTGELFF

J: TRBJ1-1
D: NA
V: TRBV25-1
size: NA
DNA: TGTGCCAGCAGTGAAGTAGAGAACACTGAAGCTTTCTTT
CDR3: CASSEVENTEAFF

J: TRBJ2-5
D: NA
V: TRBV11-2
size: once
DNA: TGTGCCAGCAGCTTGACTCGGGGATATGGGGAGACCCAGTACTTC
CDR3: CASSLTRGYGETQYF